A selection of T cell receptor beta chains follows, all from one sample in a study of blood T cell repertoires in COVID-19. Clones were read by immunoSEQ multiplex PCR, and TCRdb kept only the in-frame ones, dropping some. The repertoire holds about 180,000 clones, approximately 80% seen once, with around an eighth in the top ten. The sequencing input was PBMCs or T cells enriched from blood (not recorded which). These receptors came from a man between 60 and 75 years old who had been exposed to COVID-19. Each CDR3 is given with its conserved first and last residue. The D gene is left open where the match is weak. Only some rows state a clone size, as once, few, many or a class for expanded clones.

CDR3 protein: CASSFRDRRTVQYF; CDR3 DNA: TGTGCCAGCAGCTTCCGGGACAGGCGTACGGTGCAGTACTTC; V gene: TRBV5-6; J gene: TRBJ2-7; clone size: -; D gene: TRBD1; CDR3 length: 14
CDR3 protein: CASTTTGGARTGELFF; CDR3 DNA: TGTGCCAGTACAACTACAGGGGGCGCCCGAACCGGGGAGCTGTTTTTT; V gene: TRBV19; J gene: TRBJ2-2; clone size: -; D gene: TRBD1; CDR3 length: 16
CDR3 protein: CASSYPLGLAGNTDTQYF; CDR3 DNA: TGTGCCAGCAGCTACCCTCTAGGACTAGCGGGAAACACAGATACGCAGTATTTT; V gene: TRBV5-6; J gene: TRBJ2-3; clone size: -; D gene: TRBD2; CDR3 length: 18
CDR3 protein: CASSLQTGLETQYF; CDR3 DNA: TGTGCCAGCAGTTTACAGACAGGGTTGGAGACCCAGTACTTC; V gene: TRBV27; J gene: TRBJ2-5; clone size: -; D gene: TRBD1; CDR3 length: 14
CDR3 protein: CASSPRNRDTGELFF; CDR3 DNA: TGCGCCAGCAGCCCGAGGAACAGGGATACCGGGGAGCTGTTTTTT; V gene: TRBV5-1; J gene: TRBJ2-2; clone size: -; D gene: -; CDR3 length: 15
CDR3 protein: CASRGTVYEQYF; CDR3 DNA: TGTGCCAGCAGAGGGACAGTCTACGAGCAGTACTTC; V gene: TRBV12-3/TRBV12-4; J gene: TRBJ2-7; clone size: few; D gene: TRBD1; CDR3 length: 12
CDR3 protein: CASSPRLATWEQFF; CDR3 DNA: TGTGCCAGCAGCCCACGACTGGCCACCTGGGAGCAGTTCTTC; V gene: TRBV7-9; J gene: TRBJ2-1; clone size: -; D gene: -; CDR3 length: 14
CDR3 protein: CASRTSWSSYNEQFF; CDR3 DNA: TGTGCCAGTAGAACGAGCTGGAGCTCCTACAATGAGCAGTTCTTC; V gene: TRBV19; J gene: TRBJ2-1; clone size: once; D gene: -; CDR3 length: 15
CDR3 protein: CSGGRGAEGYTF; CDR3 DNA: TGCAGCGGCGGCCGGGGGGCGGAGGGCTACACCTTC; V gene: TRBV29-1; J gene: TRBJ1-2; clone size: -; D gene: -; CDR3 length: 12
CDR3 protein: CASSPTRTDRQNGYTF; CDR3 DNA: TGTGCCAGCAGTCCTACAAGAACGGACAGGCAGAATGGCTACACCTTC; V gene: TRBV3-1/TRBV3-2; J gene: TRBJ1-2; clone size: -; D gene: TRBD1; CDR3 length: 16
CDR3 protein: CASSMVADPYEQYF; CDR3 DNA: TGTGCCAGTAGTATGGTGGCGGATCCCTACGAGCAGTACTTC; V gene: TRBV19; J gene: TRBJ2-7; clone size: -; D gene: -; CDR3 length: 14
CDR3 protein: CASSHAQGNQPQHF; CDR3 DNA: TGTGCCAGCAGCCACGCACAGGGCAATCAGCCCCAGCATTTT; V gene: TRBV3-1/TRBV3-2; J gene: TRBJ1-5; clone size: -; D gene: -; CDR3 length: 14
CDR3 protein: CASSLASGANTGELFF; CDR3 DNA: TGTGCCAGCAGCTTAGCCAGTGGGGCAAACACCGGGGAGCTGTTTTTT; V gene: TRBV7-8; J gene: TRBJ2-2; clone size: -; D gene: -; CDR3 length: 16
CDR3 protein: CAISELVSKDTQYF; CDR3 DNA: TGTGCCATCAGTGAGCTCGTCAGTAAAGATACGCAGTATTTT; V gene: TRBV10-3; J gene: TRBJ2-3; clone size: -; D gene: -; CDR3 length: 14
CDR3 protein: CASRNGGSEQYF; CDR3 DNA: TGTGCCAGCAGAAACGGGGGTTCCGAGCAGTACTTC; V gene: TRBV6-5; J gene: TRBJ2-7; clone size: -; D gene: -; CDR3 length: 12
CDR3 protein: CATSDLASGRGEQFF; CDR3 DNA: TGTGCCACCAGTGATTTAGCTAGCGGGAGAGGTGAGCAGTTCTTC; V gene: TRBV24-1; J gene: TRBJ2-1; clone size: few; D gene: TRBD2; CDR3 length: 15
CDR3 protein: CASSLALGTGRLGTQYF; CDR3 DNA: TGTGCCAGCAGCTTAGCGCTAGGGACAGGGCGGTTGGGTACGCAGTATTTT; V gene: TRBV7-9; J gene: TRBJ2-3; clone size: -; D gene: TRBD1; CDR3 length: 17
CDR3 protein: CASREGGGDYGYTF; CDR3 DNA: TGTGCCAGCAGGGAAGGCGGGGGAGACTATGGCTACACCTTC; V gene: TRBV2; J gene: TRBJ1-2; clone size: -; D gene: -; CDR3 length: 14
CDR3 protein: CASSSLLAGAYNEQFF; CDR3 DNA: TGTGCCAGCAGTTCGCTCCTAGCGGGAGCATACAATGAGCAGTTCTTC; V gene: TRBV6-5; J gene: TRBJ2-1; clone size: few; D gene: TRBD2; CDR3 length: 16
CDR3 protein: CASSPTDYEQYF; CDR3 DNA: TGTGCCAGCAGCCCGACAGATTACGAGCAGTACTTC; V gene: TRBV7-9; J gene: TRBJ2-7; clone size: few; D gene: -; CDR3 length: 12
CDR3 protein: CASSSDSNYGYTF; CDR3 DNA: TGTGCCAGCAGCTCGGACAGTAACTATGGCTACACCTTC; V gene: TRBV5-8; J gene: TRBJ1-2; clone size: -; D gene: -; CDR3 length: 13
CDR3 protein: CASSGAGTPAYNEQFF; CDR3 DNA: TGTGCCAGCAGCGGCGCCGGGACACCTGCTTACAATGAGCAGTTCTTC; V gene: TRBV27; J gene: TRBJ2-1; clone size: -; D gene: -; CDR3 length: 16
CDR3 protein: CASSHRARDDKRGHSYEQYF; CDR3 DNA: TGTGCCAGCAGTCACAGGGCCAGAGACGACAAGCGGGGCCACTCCTACGAGCAGTACTTC; V gene: TRBV6-6; J gene: TRBJ2-7; clone size: once; D gene: -; CDR3 length: 20
CDR3 protein: CASSYPSGGASYEQYF; CDR3 DNA: TGTGCCAGCAGTTATCCTTCGGGGGGAGCGTCCTACGAGCAGTACTTC; V gene: TRBV6-5; J gene: TRBJ2-7; clone size: -; D gene: TRBD2; CDR3 length: 16
CDR3 protein: CASSITRDSGNTIYF; CDR3 DNA: TGTGCCAGTAGTATAACGAGGGACTCTGGAAACACCATATATTTT; V gene: TRBV19; J gene: TRBJ1-3; clone size: -; D gene: -; CDR3 length: 15
CDR3 protein: CASSWARPYNEQFF; CDR3 DNA: TGCGCCAGCAGCTGGGCACGCCCGTACAATGAGCAGTTCTTC; V gene: TRBV5-1; J gene: TRBJ2-1; clone size: -; D gene: -; CDR3 length: 14
CDR3 protein: CASSLSRRTDTQYF; CDR3 DNA: TGTGCCAGCAGCTTGTCCAGGCGCACAGATACGCAGTATTTT; V gene: TRBV5-6; J gene: TRBJ2-3; clone size: once; D gene: -; CDR3 length: 14
CDR3 protein: CASSLTQGPTGELFF; CDR3 DNA: TGTGCCAGCAGCTTAACACAGGGGCCCACCGGGGAGCTGTTTTTT; V gene: TRBV7-2; J gene: TRBJ2-2; clone size: many; D gene: TRBD1; CDR3 length: 15
CDR3 protein: CASSPPYHNTQYF; CDR3 DNA: TGTGCCAGCTCACCACCGTATCACAATACGCAGTATTTT; V gene: TRBV18; J gene: TRBJ2-3; clone size: once; D gene: -; CDR3 length: 13